The present T cell receptor beta chain was sequenced within a study of blood T cell repertoires in COVID-19. Turning to the study itself: Donors in the United States, Italy and Spain gave samples during acute or convalescent COVID-19.

The authors' processing: Nucleated cell number was recorded as an estimate derived from reference gene primer amplification. Measured with immunoSEQ multiplex PCR; TCRdb has only the in-frame clones, and not every one. That table supplies the V and J calls and clone size; D and trimming were determined from the DNA. Of hundreds of thousands of clones listed, roughly 85% are singletons. The V gene's germline CDR1 is SGHAT and CDR2 FQNNGV. The CDR3 has 15 residues. Trimming took off 8 bases at V and 4 bases at J, with 20 bases between the two ends. Material for sequencing was PBMCs or T cells enriched from blood (not recorded which). The source is a woman between 50 and 59 years old with acute COVID-19. The genes are TRBV11-2 and TRBJ1-1; D ambiguous. The CDR3 spells CASSSRRSLITEAFF. As DNA, the CDR3 is TGTGCCAGCTCATCTCGGCGGAGCTTAATCACTGAAGCTTTCTTT.